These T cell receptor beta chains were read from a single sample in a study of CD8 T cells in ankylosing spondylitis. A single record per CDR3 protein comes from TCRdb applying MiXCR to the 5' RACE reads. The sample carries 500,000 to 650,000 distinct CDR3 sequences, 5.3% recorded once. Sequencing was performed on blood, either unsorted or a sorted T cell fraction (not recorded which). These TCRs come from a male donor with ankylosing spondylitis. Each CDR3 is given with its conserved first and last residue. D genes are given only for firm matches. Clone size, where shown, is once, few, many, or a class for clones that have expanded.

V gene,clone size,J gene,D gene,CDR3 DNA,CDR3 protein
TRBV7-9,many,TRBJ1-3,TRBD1,TGTGCCAGCACCTACGGGGACAGGCGATTCTCTGGAAACACCATATATTTT,CASTYGDRRFSGNTIYF
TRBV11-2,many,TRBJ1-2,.,TGTGCCAGCAGCACAGGGTATTATGGCTACACCTTC,CASSTGYYGYTF
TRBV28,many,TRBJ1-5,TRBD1,TGTGCCAGCAGCCTTCTCACAGGGGGCGGCAATCAGCCCCAGCATTTT,CASSLLTGGGNQPQHF
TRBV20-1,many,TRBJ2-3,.,TGCAGTGCTAGGCCGGTCGGCGTGGGCACAGATACGCAGTATTTT,CSARPVGVGTDTQYF
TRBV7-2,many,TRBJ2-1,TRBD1,TGTGCCAGCAGCTTAGACGGGACAGCTACCTACAATGAGCAGTTCTTC,CASSLDGTATYNEQFF
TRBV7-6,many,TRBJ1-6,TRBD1,TGTGCCAGCAGCTTAGCCACAGGGGGCGGTAATTCACCCCTCCACTTT,CASSLATGGGNSPLHF
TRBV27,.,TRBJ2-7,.,TGTGCCAGCAAGAGGGGACCATATTACTACGAGCAGTACTTC,CASKRGPYYYEQYF
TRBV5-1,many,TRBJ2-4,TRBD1,TGCGCCAGCAGTAGTGGGACAGTGGACATTCAGTACTTC,CASSSGTVDIQYF
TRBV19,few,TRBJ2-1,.,TGTGCCAGTAGTACTAGCACCTACTCCTACAATGAGCAGTTCTTC,CASSTSTYSYNEQFF
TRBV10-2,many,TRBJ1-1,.,TGCGCCAGCAGACCTCTAATACGAACCTACACTGAAGCTTTCTTT,CASRPLIRTYTEAFF
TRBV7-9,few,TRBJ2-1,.,TGTGCCAGCAGCTTAGGTGGGCGTCTCTACAATGAGCAGTTCTTC,CASSLGGRLYNEQFF
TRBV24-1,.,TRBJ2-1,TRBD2,TGTGCCACCAGTGACCCTAGCGGGAGCTCCTACAATGAGCAGTTCTTC,CATSDPSGSSYNEQFF
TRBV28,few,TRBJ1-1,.,TGTGCCAGCAGTTTTCTGTTTCGGGTAGCCACTGAAGCTTTCTTT,CASSFLFRVATEAFF
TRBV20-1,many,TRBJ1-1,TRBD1,TGCAGTGCTTCTGTCGACAGGGCTGGGAATGAAGCTTTCTTT,CSASVDRAGNEAFF
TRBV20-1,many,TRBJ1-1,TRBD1,TGCAGTGCCGAACAGGGGATGAACACTGAAGCTTTCTTT,CSAEQGMNTEAFF
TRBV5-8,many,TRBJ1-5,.,TGTGCCAGCAGCTTGGGACAGTGGTCGAATCAGCCCCAGCATTTT,CASSLGQWSNQPQHF
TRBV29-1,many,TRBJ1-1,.,TGCAGCGTTGAACGGACTACTGAAGCTTTCTTT,CSVERTTEAFF
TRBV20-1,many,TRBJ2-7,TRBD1,TGCAGTGCGTTGACAGGGGGAAGTTGGGAGCAGTACTTC,CSALTGGSWEQYF
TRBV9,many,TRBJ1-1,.,TGTGCCAGCAGCGGATACAGGTCTGACACTGAAGCTTTCTTT,CASSGYRSDTEAFF
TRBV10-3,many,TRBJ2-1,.,TGTGCCATCAGTGAGAGGGATACCTACAATGAGCAGTTCTTC,CAISERDTYNEQFF
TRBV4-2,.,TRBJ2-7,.,TGTGCCAGCAGCCAAGAAAGGACTATCTACGAGCAGTACTTC,CASSQERTIYEQYF
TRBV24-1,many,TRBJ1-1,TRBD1,TGTGCCCTACCAGGGGGGACTGAAGCTTTCTTT,CALPGGTEAFF
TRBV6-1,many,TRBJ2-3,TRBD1,TGTGCCAGCAGTGGGACAGGGAGACCGGATACGCAGTATTTT,CASSGTGRPDTQYF
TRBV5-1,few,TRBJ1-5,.,TGCGCCAGCAGCTCGGAAGGCCTACGCAATCAGCCCCAGCATTTT,CASSSEGLRNQPQHF
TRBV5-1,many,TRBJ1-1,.,TGCGCCAGCTCACGGCAGCCGAACACTGAAGCTTTCTTT,CASSRQPNTEAFF
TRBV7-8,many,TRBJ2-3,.,TGTGCCAGCAGCGTTGGACGCTACACAGATACGCAGTATTTT,CASSVGRYTDTQYF
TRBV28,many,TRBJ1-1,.,TGTGCCAGCAGTCTTATCGAGGGCGGCCGGACTGAAGCTTTCTTT,CASSLIEGGRTEAFF
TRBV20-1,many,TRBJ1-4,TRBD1,TGCAGTGCTAACAGGGGGCGCGGGGTTAATGAAAAACTGTTTTTT,CSANRGRGVNEKLFF
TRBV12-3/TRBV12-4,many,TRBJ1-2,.,TGTGCCAGCAGTTTTGGGGGCTATGGCTACACCTTC,CASSFGGYGYTF
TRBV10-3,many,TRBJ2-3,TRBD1,TGTGCCATCAGTCGGACAGGGGGAAGGACTAGCACAGATACGCAGTATTTT,CAISRTGGRTSTDTQYF
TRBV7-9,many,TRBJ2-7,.,TGTGCCAGCAGCTTTGCGGGACCCTCCTACGAGCAGTACTTC,CASSFAGPSYEQYF
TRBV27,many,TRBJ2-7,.,TGTGCCAGCAGTCCTTCTCCGGCCTACGAGCAGTACTTC,CASSPSPAYEQYF